The 21 T cell receptor beta chains presented below share a single source sample, sequenced in a study of a mutant IDH1 vaccine in newly diagnosed glioma (dated by TCRdb to about 2021). The sample's time point label, decoded: baseline, week 1 (first vaccination visit). Reading the label with the study, this specimen's treatment or condition is: pre-vaccination baseline after standard-of-care therapy. Library preparation was by the immunoSEQ multiplex PCR assay. Drawn from immuneACCESS, this table holds only the in-frame rearrangements with V and J called that TCRdb kept. Clones are partly lost; checked studies trace under half to an unresolved V gene and leave the rest unexplained. The sample contains about 100,000 clones, about four fifths of them found a single time. The leading ten clones occupy 6.5% to 9.5% of the sample. Sequencing used PBMCs, obtained from a glioma patient treated with radiotherapy, temozolomide or both. These receptor sequences come from a man in his forties with glioma.

V gene TRBV28 combines with J gene TRBJ2-2; D is perhaps TRBD1 or TRBD2 (6 bases each). The CDR3 is made up of 15 amino acids. Trimming cost V 6 bases and J 8 bases, with 19 bases left between them. The germline V gene has CDR1 MDHEN and CDR2 SYDVKM. CDR3 DNA: TGTGCCAGCAGCCCCAGTAGGGGGGTAGGTGGGGAGCTGTTTTTT. Encoded protein: CASSPSRGVGGELFF. The entire variable domain, with the rest obtained from reference TRBV28 and TRBJ2-2, is as follows: DVKVTQSSRYLVKRTGEKVFLECVQDMDHENMFWYRQDPGLGLRLIYFSYDVKMKEKGDIPEGYSVSREKKERFSLILESASTNQTSMYLCASSPSRGVGGELFFGEGSRLTVL.

The chain couples TRBV7-2 to TRBJ1-3; 7 bases match TRBD1. The CDR3 is made up of 14 amino acids. CDR1 is SGHTA and CDR2 is FQGNSA in the germline V gene. V lost 2 bases, J lost 2 bases, and 0 bases stayed unmatched. The CDR3 is CASSLQGAGNTIYF. For the CDR3, the DNA is TGTGCCAGCAGCTTACAGGGGGCTGGAAACACCATATATTTT.

V gene TRBV2 combines with J gene TRBJ2-7; D tentatively reads TRBD1 or TRBD2 (5 bases each). The CDR3 covers 14 residues. The V and J ends lost 0 bases and 3 bases respectively, with 9 bases between them. CDR1 and CDR2 from the germline V gene are SNHLY and FYNNEI. Written as DNA, the CDR3 is TGTGCCAGCAGTGAAGCGGGGGAACTCTACGAGCAGTACTTC. Amino acids: CASSEAGELYEQYF. Together with reference TRBV2 and TRBJ2-7, the CDR3 gives the full variable domain: EPEVTQTPSHQVTQMGQEVILRCVPISNHLYFYWYRQILGQKVEFLVSFYNNEISEKSEIFDDQFSVERPDGSNFTLKIRSTKLEDSAMYFCASSEAGELYEQYFGPGTRLTVT.

The chain joins TRBV18 to TRBJ2-7; possible D gene TRBD1, 6 bases. The CDR3 covers 14 residues. CDR1 is KGHSH and CDR2 is LQKENI in the germline V gene. V lost 2 bases to trimming and J lost 5 bases, with 13 bases between them. The CDR3 coding sequence is TGTGCCAGCTCACCATTCCCAGGGGCCCACGAGCAGTACTTC. Translation: CASSPFPGAHEQYF.

This chain uses TRBV4-3 with TRBJ2-6; D remains ambiguous. The CDR3 has 16 amino acids. The germline V and J ends were trimmed by 1 base and 1 base, with 8 bases remaining between them. CDR1 and CDR2 from the germline V gene are LGHNA and YSLEER. CDR3 region: CASSQAEYSGANVLTF. In DNA form, the CDR3 reads TGCGCCAGCAGCCAAGCGGAATATTCTGGGGCCAACGTCCTGACTTTC.

This clone was picked up a small number of times. J is TRBJ2-3 and V is TRBV4-2; 7 bases map to TRBD2. CDR3 length equals 17 residues. Germline-derived CDR1 and CDR2 are LGHNA and YNFKEQ. J was trimmed by 1 base and V by 0 bases; bases with no gene match: 7. The CDR3 region has the DNA TGTGCCAGCAGCCAAGATGTCCAGCGGGGACGCACAGATACGCAGTATTTT. It codes for CASSQDVQRGRTDTQYF.

This clone was recorded a few times. The rearrangement links TRBV19 to TRBJ2-7; 7 bases line up with TRBD1. The CDR3 spans 14 residues. The germline V gene has CDR1 LNHDA and CDR2 SQIVND (reference sequence). Trimming took 3 bases from V and 3 from J; bases not matched to a gene: 5. Written as DNA, the CDR3 is TGTGCCAGTAGTATCGACAGGGCGCACTACGAGCAGTACTTC. Protein: CASSIDRAHYEQYF.

The chain has TRBV9 and TRBJ2-2; D gene unclear. Trimming cost V 0 bases and J 8 bases, with 11 bases left between them. Germline CDR1 SGDLS, CDR2 YYNGEE. This CDR3 is built from 14 residues. The CDR3 nucleotides read TGTGCCAGCAGCGTAGGCCCAGAGGCGGGGGAGCTGTTTTTT. Translating it yields CASSVGPEAGELFF.

The V call is TRBV19, the J call TRBJ2-2; D is ambiguous. Germline CDR1 and CDR2: LNHDA and SQIVND (reference sequence). The CDR3 totals 11 residues. Trimming cost V 7 bases and J 7 bases, with 7 bases left between them. The CDR3 DNA reads as TGTGCCAGTACCTTTGGCGGGGAGCTGTTTTTT. It yields the protein CASTFGGELFF. The full variable domain, rest sourced from reference TRBV19 and TRBJ2-2, is DGGITQSPKYLFRKEGQNVTLSCEQNLNHDAMYWYRQDPGQGLRLIYYSQIVNDFQKGDIAEGYSVSREKKESFPLTVTSAQKNPTAFYLCASTFGGELFFGEGSRLTVL.

The table lists this clone with a few counts. The chain is built from TRBV4-3 and TRBJ1-5, with D tentatively TRBD1 (6 bases). Trimming cost V 0 bases and J 5 bases, with 11 bases left between them. The CDR3 has 15 amino acids. Germline CDR1 is LGHNA and CDR2 is YSLEER. This chain's CDR3 is CASSQEDSADQPQHF. The DNA of the CDR3 is TGCGCCAGCAGCCAAGAGGACAGTGCCGATCAGCCCCAGCATTTT.

The chain employs TRBV4-3 and TRBJ1-2; D gene unclear. The CDR3 totals 15 residues. CDR1 LGHNA and CDR2 YSLEER come from the germline V gene. V lost 6 bases and J 0 bases, leaving 14 bases between the germline ends. The CDR3 DNA follows: TGCGCCAGCAGTAGGGCAGGTGGACCTAACTATGGCTACACCTTC. Its translation is CASSRAGGPNYGYTF.

V is TRBV7-2 and J is TRBJ2-7; 12 bases agree with TRBD2. This CDR3 comprises 16 residues. CDR1 is SGHTA and CDR2 is FQGNSA in the germline V gene. V dropped 4 bases and J dropped 3; count of bases not matched to a gene: 7. The CDR3 DNA reads as TGTGCCAGCAGCTCTAAGGGACTAGCGGGCTTCTACGAGCAGTACTTC. Translated, it gives CASSSKGLAGFYEQYF. Full variable domain (missing parts from reference TRBV7-2 and TRBJ2-7): GAGVSQSPSNKVTEKGKDVELRCDPISGHTALYWYRQSLGQGLEFLIYFQGNSAPDKSGLPSDRFSAERTGGSVSTLTIQRTQQEDSAVYLCASSSKGLAGFYEQYFGPGTRLTVT.

This clone is medium-sized by share. The chain recombines TRBV7-8 with TRBJ1-5; TRBD1 matches 8 bases. There are 15 residues in the CDR3. The junction had 3 bases not matched to a gene; V was cut back by 0 bases and J by 5 bases. Per germline, CDR1 SGHVS and CDR2 FQNEAQ. The CDR3 nucleotides read TGTGCCAGCAGCTTAGCCCAGACAGGGGATCAGCCCCAGCATTTT. Protein sequence: CASSLAQTGDQPQHF.

The chain couples TRBV20-1 to TRBJ2-7, with D unresolved. Germline V gives CDR1 DFQATT, CDR2 SNEGSKA (reference sequence). Trimming took off 3 bases at V and 5 bases at J, with 5 bases between the two ends. CDR3 length: 10 amino acids. The CDR3 DNA reads as TGCAGTGCTAGCCACGACGAGCAGTACTTC. Protein: CSASHDEQYF.

The chain carries TRBV6-6 and TRBJ1-5; D is perhaps TRBD1 (6 bases). Trimming took off 8 bases at V and 1 base at J, with 15 bases between the two ends. Germline CDR1 reads MNHNY; CDR2 reads SVGAGI (reference sequence). The CDR3 is 15 amino acids. The CDR3 coding sequence is TGTGCCAGCGGGGAGGGGGTAACGAGCAATCAGCCCCAGCATTTT. The encoded protein is CASGEGVTSNQPQHF.

The rearrangement joins TRBV7-8 to TRBJ2-3, with 7 bases matching TRBD2. There are 17 residues in the CDR3. From germline, CDR1 is SGHVS and CDR2 FQNEAQ. V gave up 0 bases and J gave up 6 bases; unmatched junction bases: 12. The CDR3 sequence is CASSLAANSGPTDTQYF. CDR3 coding DNA: TGTGCCAGCAGCTTAGCCGCAAATAGCGGGCCGACTGATACGCAGTATTTT.

For the CDR3, the DNA is TGTGCCAGCAGCTTAGAGGGTAGCTCCTTTGAAAAACTGTTTTTT. Translation gives CASSLEGSSFEKLFF. The V call is TRBV7-8, the J call TRBJ1-4, with no clear D. Trimming removed 1 base from V and 7 bases from J, with 13 bases in between. CDR1 is SGHVS, CDR2 FQNEAQ, per germline. There are 15 residues in the CDR3.

In DNA form, the CDR3 reads TGTGCCAGCAGTTTAGGGCTAGCCTCCTACGAGCAGTACTTC. Translation: CASSLGLASYEQYF. The genes are TRBV27 and TRBJ2-7; tentatively, D is TRBD2 (5 bases). Trimming removed 2 bases at V and 0 bases at J, with 8 bases between. The CDR3 contains 14 residues. Germline V gene data show CDR1 as MNHEY and CDR2 as SMNVEV (reference sequence).

The rearrangement links TRBV29-1 to TRBJ2-3, with 9 nucleotides matching TRBD2. The CDR3 length is 15 residues. In germline, CDR1 is SQVTM, CDR2 ANQGSEA. V gave up 5 bases and J gave up 2 bases; unmatched junction bases: 8. As DNA, the CDR3 is TGCAGCGTTTCACCTAGCGGGGCCAACACAGATACGCAGTATTTT. Its translation is CSVSPSGANTDTQYF.

DNA of the CDR3: TGTGCCACCAGCAACAGGGATCGTCAGCCCCAGCATTTT. It translates to CATSNRDRQPQHF. The genes are TRBV15 and TRBJ1-5; D may be TRBD1 (6 bases). Germline-derived CDR1 and CDR2 are LNHNV and YYDKDF (reference sequence). V shed 4 bases and J shed 6 bases, with 10 bases lying between them. This CDR3 contains 13 residues.

This clone was detected once. This rearrangement joins TRBV28 to TRBJ2-3; D is possibly TRBD1 (5 bases). V was cut by 5 bases and J by 6 bases, with 12 bases left in between. CDR1 is MDHEN and CDR2 is SYDVKM in the germline V gene. This CDR3 region has 13 residues. CDR3 in DNA: TGTGCCAGCAGTGCGGACAATTGGGATACGCAGTATTTT. Residues: CASSADNWDTQYF.